This entry lists 20 T cell receptor beta chains sequenced from one sample in a study of graft-versus-host responses after intestinal transplantation. Generated by immunoSEQ multiplex PCR, the TCRdb table keeps only in-frame clones and is missing some. Here the sample spans 80,000 to 100,000 clones, roughly 90% being singletons. These receptors have no identified antigens. The sample consisted of unstimulated CD4+ T cells sorted from spleen or lymph node cells, taken before intestinal transplant. These receptors all come from a human donor who received an intestinal transplant.

Turning to this clone: This same CDR3 is encoded by further DNA sequences in the sample. This rearrangement joins TRBV28 to TRBJ2-7, with 11 nucleotides matching TRBD1. The V and J ends lost 2 bases and 3 bases, in that order; junction bases with no gene match: 0. CDR1 and CDR2 from the germline V gene are MDHEN and SYDVKM. CDR3 length equals 14 residues. CDR3 bases: TGTGCCAGCAGTTTAGGGACAGGGGGCTACGAGCAGTACTTC. It encodes CASSLGTGGYEQYF.

The chain joins TRBV9 to TRBJ1-6; a weak D match, TRBD1 (6 bases). The germline gives CDR1 SGDLS, CDR2 YYNGEE. The ends were cut back, 3 bases at V and 7 bases at J, with 14 bases in the middle. The CDR3 sequence is 15 residues long. Here the CDR3 reads CASSASGDPNSPLHF. DNA of the CDR3: TGTGCCAGCAGCGCCTCAGGGGACCCGAATTCACCCCTCCACTTT.

V and J are TRBV5-4 and TRBJ2-1; 7 bases are shared with TRBD2. CDR3 length: 13 amino acids. From germline, CDR1 is SGHNT and CDR2 YYREEE (reference sequence). V shed 2 bases and J 7 bases; nucleotides not matched to a gene: 3. CDR3 DNA sequence: TGTGCCAGCAGCTTAAGCGGGAATAATGAGCAGTTCTTC. Translation: CASSLSGNNEQFF.

V is TRBV7-2 and J is TRBJ2-7, with 10 nucleotides matching TRBD2. Germline V gene lookup returns CDR1 SGHTA and CDR2 FQGNSA. Trimming took 4 bases from V and 4 from J; bases not matched to a gene: 16. This CDR3 is 18 amino acids long. CDR3 sequence reads: CASSSYARVLAGRYEQYF. CDR3 bases: TGTGCCAGCAGCTCTTACGCTAGAGTACTAGCGGGAAGGTACGAGCAGTACTTC. Complete variable domain (other parts from reference TRBV7-2 and TRBJ2-7): GAGVSQSPSNKVTEKGKDVELRCDPISGHTALYWYRQSLGQGLEFLIYFQGNSAPDKSGLPSDRFSAERTGGSVSTLTIQRTQQEDSAVYLCASSSYARVLAGRYEQYFGPGTRLTVT.

This clone is a singleton in its sample. V usage is TRBV7-3 and J usage is TRBJ2-1; TRBD2 matches at 11 bases. Unmatched junction bases numbered 4, after V lost 5 bases and J lost 4 bases. CDR3 length: 15 residues. Germline assignment: CDR1 SGHTA and CDR2 FQGTGA. CDR3 nucleotide sequence: TGTGCCAGCAGCCGGATAGCGGGGGGGTACAATGAGCAGTTCTTC. Translating it yields CASSRIAGGYNEQFF.

V is TRBV5-1 and J is TRBJ2-4; 7 bases agree with TRBD2. This CDR3 contains 15 residues. V was clipped by 0 bases and J by 4 bases; unmatched bases: 4. Germline lookup yields CDR1 SGHRS and CDR2 YFSETQ. The CDR3: CASSLGISGKNIQYF. The CDR3 DNA is TGCGCCAGCAGCTTGGGTATTAGCGGGAAAAACATTCAGTACTTC.

Concerning this clone: The sample has other DNA sequences that encode this CDR3 too. The rearrangement uses TRBV7-9 and TRBJ2-1; TRBD1 aligns across 9 bases. CDR3 size: 15 residues. Trimming removed 6 bases from V and 7 bases from J; junction bases left unmatched: 10. In germline, CDR1 is SEHNR, CDR2 FQNEAQ (reference sequence). The CDR3 reads CASSHTWGTGNEQFF. In nucleotides, the CDR3 is TGTGCCAGCAGTCATACCTGGGGGACAGGGAATGAGCAGTTCTTC. Full variable domain (missing parts from reference TRBV7-9 and TRBJ2-1): DTGVSQNPRHKITKRGQNVTFRCDPISEHNRLYWYRQTLGQGPEFLTYFQNEAQLEKSRLLSDRFSAERPKGSFSTLEIQRTEQGDSAMYLCASSHTWGTGNEQFFGPGTRLTVL.

This clone has a single count. The chain combines TRBV5-4 with TRBJ2-3; TRBD2 aligns across 8 bases. The germline V gene has CDR1 SGHNT and CDR2 YYREEE (reference sequence). Trimming removed 1 base from V and 4 bases from J; junction bases left unmatched: 5. The CDR3 is made up of 15 amino acids. CDR3 region: CASSLRQGLADTQYF. The CDR3, as DNA: TGTGCCAGCAGCTTGAGGCAGGGACTAGCAGATACGCAGTATTTT.

This clone was picked up one time. The rearrangement uses TRBV7-8 and TRBJ2-2, with D unresolved. Trimming took 6 bases from V and 0 from J, leaving 5 bases between them. The V gene's germline CDR1 is SGHVS and CDR2 FQNEAQ. This CDR3 is built from 13 residues. The CDR3 spells CASRPANTGELFF. The CDR3 nucleotides read TGTGCCAGCAGGCCGGCGAACACCGGGGAGCTGTTTTTT.

V usage is TRBV4-2 and J usage is TRBJ2-7, with 15 bases that match TRBD2. J was trimmed by 0 bases and V by 1 base; bases with no gene match: 4. CDR3 length equals 18 residues. CDR1 and CDR2 from the germline V gene are LGHNA and YNFKEQ. The CDR3 nucleotides read TGTGCCAGCAGCCAAGCCGGGACTAGCGGGAGGAGCTCCTACGAGCAGTACTTC. Translation: CASSQAGTSGRSSYEQYF.

CDR3 in amino acids: CASSSQGTEAFF. CDR3 in DNA: TGTGCCAGCAGCTCCCAGGGGACTGAAGCTTTCTTT. The chain joins TRBV7-9 to TRBJ1-1, with a tentative D call TRBD1 (6 bases). This CDR3 spans 12 amino acids. Trimming pared 4 bases from V and 5 bases from J, leaving 8 bases between. CDR1 SEHNR and CDR2 FQNEAQ come from the germline V gene (reference sequence).

The chain combines TRBV7-9 with TRBJ1-1; tentative D call: TRBD1 (6 bases). Germline loops: CDR1 SEHNR, CDR2 FQNEAQ (reference sequence). The CDR3 consists of 14 residues. The V end was cut by 5 bases, the J end by 2 bases, with 12 bases between. The CDR3 loop reads CASSQQGLNTEAFF. DNA for the CDR3: TGTGCCAGCAGCCAACAGGGCCTTAACACTGAAGCTTTCTTT.

This chain joins TRBV19 and TRBJ2-5; the match to TRBD2 covers 12 bases. The CDR3 length is 15 residues. The V gene end was trimmed by 6 bases and the J gene end by 2 bases; junction bases not matched to a gene: 4. The germline gives CDR1 LNHDA, CDR2 SQIVND (reference sequence). Here the CDR3 reads CASRRTSGEQETQYF. CDR3 nucleotide sequence: TGTGCCAGTAGACGGACTAGCGGGGAACAAGAGACCCAGTACTTC.

The V gene is TRBV29-1, the J gene TRBJ2-7; 9 nucleotides line up with TRBD1. Germline CDR1 and CDR2: SQVTM and ANQGSEA. Unmatched junction bases numbered 7, after V lost 8 bases and J lost 2 bases. The CDR3 is 13 residues long. The CDR3 loop reads CSSMGQGPYEQYF. The DNA for the CDR3 is TGCAGCTCAATGGGACAGGGACCCTACGAGCAGTACTTC.

This chain uses TRBV19 with TRBJ2-5; D is unresolved. This CDR3 spans 13 amino acids. CDR1 and CDR2 from the germline V gene are LNHDA and SQIVND (reference sequence). Trimming removed 1 base at V and 3 bases at J, with 6 bases between. The CDR3 loop reads CASSIGQKETQYF. In nucleotides, the CDR3 is TGTGCCAGTAGTATAGGTCAGAAAGAGACCCAGTACTTC.

The chain uses TRBV30 and TRBJ1-4; TRBD1 aligns across 9 bases. The CDR3 sequence is 14 residues long. From germline, CDR1 is GTSNPN and CDR2 SVGIG (reference sequence). After removal of 2 bases from V and 8 bases from J, the junction contained 6 bases not matched to a gene. The CDR3 here is CAWSHTGTGEKLFF. Here the CDR3 DNA reads TGTGCCTGGAGTCATACCGGGACAGGGGAAAAACTGTTTTTT.

This clone was seen a few times. The rearrangement joins TRBV6-5 to TRBJ1-2; the D is unclear. Trimming shortened V by 6 bases and J by 7 bases, and 18 bases separated the two germline ends. This CDR3 is 14 amino acids long. The germline V gene encodes CDR1 MNHEY and CDR2 SVGAGI. CDR3 amino acids: CASRSGRFVGGYTF. DNA of the CDR3: TGTGCCAGCAGATCGGGAAGGTTTGTTGGTGGCTACACCTTC.

The rearrangement links TRBV29-1 to TRBJ2-7; tentative D call: TRBD1 (5 bases). Germline V gives CDR1 SQVTM, CDR2 ANQGSEA. The V end was cut by 3 bases, the J end by 5 bases, with 11 bases between. CDR3 size: 12 residues. The CDR3: CSVDQGSHEQYF. Here the CDR3 DNA reads TGCAGCGTTGACCAGGGTTCCCACGAGCAGTACTTC.

Comment on this clone: Other DNA sequences in the sample encode the same CDR3. The gene calls are TRBV9 and TRBJ2-2, with 10 bases fitting TRBD2. V lost 2 bases and J lost 0; bases outside the gene matches: 1. Germline-derived CDR1 and CDR2 are SGDLS and YYNGEE. The CDR3 is made up of 16 amino acids. The CDR3 bases are TGTGCCAGCAGCGTGCTAGCGGGGGCGAACACCGGGGAGCTGTTTTTT. The encoded protein is CASSVLAGANTGELFF.

The chain recombines TRBV12-5 with TRBJ2-2, with D unclear. Germline assignment: CDR1 LGHNT and CDR2 FRNRAP. Deletions cut 2 bases from V and 0 bases from J, with 4 bases between. This CDR3 is built from 14 residues. The CDR3 is CASGLPANTGELFF. The CDR3 region has the DNA TGTGCTAGTGGTTTGCCGGCGAACACCGGGGAGCTGTTTTTT.